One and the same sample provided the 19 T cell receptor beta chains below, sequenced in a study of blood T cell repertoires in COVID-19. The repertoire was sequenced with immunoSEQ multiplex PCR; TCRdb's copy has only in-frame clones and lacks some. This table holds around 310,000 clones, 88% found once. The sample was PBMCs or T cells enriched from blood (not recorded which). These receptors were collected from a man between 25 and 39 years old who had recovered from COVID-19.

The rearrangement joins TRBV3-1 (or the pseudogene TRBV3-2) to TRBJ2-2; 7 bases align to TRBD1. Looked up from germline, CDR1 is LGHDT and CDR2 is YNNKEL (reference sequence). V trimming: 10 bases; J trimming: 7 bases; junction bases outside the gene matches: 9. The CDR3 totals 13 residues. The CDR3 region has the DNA TGTGCCACCGGGACAGATGAGAACGGGGAGCTGTTTTTT. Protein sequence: CATGTDENGELFF.

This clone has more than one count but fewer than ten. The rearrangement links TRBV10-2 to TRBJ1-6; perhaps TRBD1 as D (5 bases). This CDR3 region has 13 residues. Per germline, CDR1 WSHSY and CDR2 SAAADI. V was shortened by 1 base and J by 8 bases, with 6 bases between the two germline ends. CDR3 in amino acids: CASSEWGDSPLHF. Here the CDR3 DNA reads TGCGCCAGCAGTGAGTGGGGGGATTCACCCCTCCACTTT.

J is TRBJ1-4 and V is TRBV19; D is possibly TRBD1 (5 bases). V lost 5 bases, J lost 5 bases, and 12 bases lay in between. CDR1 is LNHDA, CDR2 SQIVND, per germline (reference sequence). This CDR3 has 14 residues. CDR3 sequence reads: CASSVLTENEKLFF. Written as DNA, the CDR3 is TGTGCCAGTAGTGTGCTGACAGAGAATGAAAAACTGTTTTTT.

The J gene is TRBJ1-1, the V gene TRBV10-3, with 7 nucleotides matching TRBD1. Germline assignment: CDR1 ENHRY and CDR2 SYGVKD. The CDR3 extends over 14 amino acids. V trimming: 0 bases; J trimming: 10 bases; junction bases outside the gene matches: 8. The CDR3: CAISESKEGAVAFF. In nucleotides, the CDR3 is TGTGCCATCAGTGAGTCGAAGGAGGGGGCTGTAGCTTTCTTT.

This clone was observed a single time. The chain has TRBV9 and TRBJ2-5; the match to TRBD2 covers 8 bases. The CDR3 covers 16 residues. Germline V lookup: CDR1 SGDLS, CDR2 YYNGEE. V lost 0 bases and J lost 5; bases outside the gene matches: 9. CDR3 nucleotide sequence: TGTGCCAGCAGCGTAGGTCCAGCGGGGGCTGGGGAGACCCAGTACTTC. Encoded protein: CASSVGPAGAGETQYF.

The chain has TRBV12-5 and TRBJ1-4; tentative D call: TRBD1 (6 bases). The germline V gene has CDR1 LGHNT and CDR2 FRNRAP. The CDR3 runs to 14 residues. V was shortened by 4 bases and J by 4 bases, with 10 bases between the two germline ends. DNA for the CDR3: TGTGCTAGTGGTTACACGGACAGTAATGAAAAACTGTTTTTT. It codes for CASGYTDSNEKLFF.

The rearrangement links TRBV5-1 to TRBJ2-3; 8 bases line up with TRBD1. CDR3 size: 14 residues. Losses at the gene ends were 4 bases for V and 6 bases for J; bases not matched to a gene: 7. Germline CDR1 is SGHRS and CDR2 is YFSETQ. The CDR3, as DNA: TGCGCCAGCAGCAAAGGACAGGGACCGGATACGCAGTATTTT. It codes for CASSKGQGPDTQYF.

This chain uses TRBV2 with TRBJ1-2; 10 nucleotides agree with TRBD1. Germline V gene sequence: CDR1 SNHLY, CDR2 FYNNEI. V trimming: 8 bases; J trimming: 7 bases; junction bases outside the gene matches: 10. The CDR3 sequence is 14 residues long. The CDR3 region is CASCLPGQGFGYTF. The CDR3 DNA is TGTGCCAGCTGCTTACCGGGACAGGGGTTTGGCTACACCTTC.

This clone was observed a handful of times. As DNA, the CDR3 is TGTGCCAGCAGCCCTCACATGAACACTGAAGCTTTCTTT. Amino acid sequence: CASSPHMNTEAFF. The rearrangement uses TRBV7-9 and TRBJ1-1; no clear D gene. Germline CDR1 and CDR2: SEHNR and FQNEAQ (reference sequence). The ends were cut back, 5 bases at V and 0 bases at J, with 7 bases in the middle. The CDR3 has 13 amino acids.

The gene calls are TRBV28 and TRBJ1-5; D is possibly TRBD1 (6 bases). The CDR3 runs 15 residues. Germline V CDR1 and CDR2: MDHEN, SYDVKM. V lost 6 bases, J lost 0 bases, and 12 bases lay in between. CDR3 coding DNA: TGTGCCAGCAGCCCACAGGGAAATAGCAATCAGCCCCAGCATTTT. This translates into CASSPQGNSNQPQHF.

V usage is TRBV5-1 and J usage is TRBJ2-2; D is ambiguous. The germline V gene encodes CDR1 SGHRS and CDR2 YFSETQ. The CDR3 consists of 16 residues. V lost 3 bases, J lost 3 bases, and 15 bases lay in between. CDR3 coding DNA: TGCGCCAGCAGCTCTTCCCCCCGCGAAGACACCGGGGAGCTGTTTTTT. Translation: CASSSSPREDTGELFF.

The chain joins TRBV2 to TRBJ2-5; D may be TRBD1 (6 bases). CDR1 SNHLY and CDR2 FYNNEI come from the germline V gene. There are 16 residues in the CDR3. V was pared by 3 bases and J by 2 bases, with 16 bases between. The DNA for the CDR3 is TGTGCCAGCAGTGATAGGACACGACAGGTTCAAGAGACCCAGTACTTC. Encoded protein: CASSDRTRQVQETQYF.

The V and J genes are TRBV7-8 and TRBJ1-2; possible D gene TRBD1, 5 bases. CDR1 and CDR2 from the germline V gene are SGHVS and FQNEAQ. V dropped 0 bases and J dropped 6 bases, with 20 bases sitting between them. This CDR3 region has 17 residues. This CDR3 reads CASSLAVSGGAGNGYTF. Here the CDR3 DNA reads TGTGCCAGCAGCTTAGCGGTATCCGGGGGAGCGGGTAATGGCTACACCTTC.

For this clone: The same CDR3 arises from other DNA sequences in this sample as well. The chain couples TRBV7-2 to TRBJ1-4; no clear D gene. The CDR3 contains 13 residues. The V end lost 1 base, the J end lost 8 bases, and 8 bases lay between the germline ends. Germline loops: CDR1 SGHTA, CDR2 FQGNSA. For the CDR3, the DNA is TGTGCCAGCAGCTTAGGGCTCGGGGAAAAACTGTTTTTT. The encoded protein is CASSLGLGEKLFF.

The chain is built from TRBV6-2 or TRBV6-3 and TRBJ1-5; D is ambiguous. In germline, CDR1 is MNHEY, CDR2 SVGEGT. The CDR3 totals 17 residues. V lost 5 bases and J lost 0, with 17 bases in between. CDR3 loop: CASSRGGLVYSNQPQHF. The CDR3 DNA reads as TGTGCCAGCAGTCGGGGTGGCCTCGTATATAGCAATCAGCCCCAGCATTTT.

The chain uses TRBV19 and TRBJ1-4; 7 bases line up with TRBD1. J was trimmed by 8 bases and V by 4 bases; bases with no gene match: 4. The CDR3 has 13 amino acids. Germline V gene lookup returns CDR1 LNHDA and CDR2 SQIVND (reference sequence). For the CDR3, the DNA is TGTGCCAGTAGTAGGCAGGGGGACGAAAAACTGTTTTTT. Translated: CASSRQGDEKLFF.

The CDR3 DNA follows: TGTGCCAGCATTGTTACAGGCATGAACTATGGCTACACCTTC. Amino acid sequence: CASIVTGMNYGYTF. This chain connects TRBV28 to TRBJ1-2, with D perhaps TRBD1 (5 bases). With 7 bases removed from V and 2 bases from J, the gap between germline ends came to 14 bases. CDR1 is MDHEN and CDR2 is SYDVKM in the germline V gene. The CDR3 length is 14 residues.

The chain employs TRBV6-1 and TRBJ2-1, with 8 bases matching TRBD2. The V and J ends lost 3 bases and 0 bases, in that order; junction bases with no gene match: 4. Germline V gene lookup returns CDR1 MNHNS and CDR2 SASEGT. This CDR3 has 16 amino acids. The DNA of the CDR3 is TGTGCCAGCAGTGATGCGGCGGGGGGCTCCTACAATGAGCAGTTCTTC. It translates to CASSDAAGGSYNEQFF.

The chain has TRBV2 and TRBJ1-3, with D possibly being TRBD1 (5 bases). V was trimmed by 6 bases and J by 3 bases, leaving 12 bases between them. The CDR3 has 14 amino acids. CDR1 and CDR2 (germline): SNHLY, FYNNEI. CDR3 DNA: TGTGCCAGCAGCTTCAGGGAAAATGGAAACACCATATATTTT. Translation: CASSFRENGNTIYF.